The rows below give T cell receptor beta chains drawn from one sample of a study of memory CD4+ T cells and cytomegalovirus serostatus. Assay used: immunoSEQ multiplex PCR; TCRdb lists only in-frame clones, some missing. Here the sample spans roughly 50,000 clones, roughly 79% being singletons. Sample: memory CD4+ T cells from blood. These receptors were collected from an adult in good health and CMV-seronegative. The CDR3 runs from the conserved cysteine through the conserved F or W. A D gene is named only where the DNA matches it firmly. Only some rows state a clone size, as once, few, many or a class for expanded clones.

TRBJ2-5 | - | TRBV2 | TRBD2 | CASRGTSVETQYF | TGTGCCAGCAGGGGGACTAGCGTGGAGACCCAGTACTTC
TRBJ2-5 | - | TRBV5-4 | TRBD1 | CASSLGTGAGETQYF | TGTGCCAGCAGCTTAGGGACAGGGGCAGGAGAGACCCAGTACTTC
TRBJ1-3 | - | TRBV9 | - | CASSSPSGNTIYF | TGTGCCAGCAGCTCCCCTTCTGGAAACACCATATATTTT
TRBJ1-1 | - | TRBV4-3 | - | CASSLFPKGGRVTEAFF | TGCGCCAGCAGCCTATTCCCTAAGGGGGGCAGGGTCACTGAAGCTTTCTTT
TRBJ1-2 | - | TRBV7-2 | - | CASSLFSLQSDYGYTF | TGTGCCAGCAGCTTATTCTCCCTCCAATCGGACTATGGCTACACCTTC
TRBJ2-7 | - | TRBV7-2 | TRBD1 | CASSSRTGLYEQYF | TGTGCCAGCAGCTCAAGGACAGGGCTATACGAGCAGTACTTC
TRBJ2-1 | - | TRBV6-1 | - | CASSEERGSNEQFF | TGTGCCAGCAGTGAAGAACGGGGTTCCAATGAGCAGTTCTTC
TRBJ1-2 | - | TRBV5-4 | - | CASSVDPSVYGYTF | TGTGCCAGCAGCGTAGATCCGTCTGTCTATGGCTACACCTTC
TRBJ1-6 | - | TRBV19 | - | CASSPLGPILGGSPLHF | TGTGCCAGTAGCCCCTTAGGGCCAATCCTTGGGGGTTCACCCCTCCACTTT
TRBJ2-7 | - | TRBV5-1 | - | CASSLGQRNYEQYF | TGCGCCAGCAGCTTGGGTCAGAGAAACTACGAGCAGTACTTC
TRBJ2-1 | - | TRBV7-9 | TRBD1 | CASSSTGFIDEQFF | TGTGCCAGCAGCTCGACAGGGTTTATCGATGAGCAGTTCTTC
TRBJ2-7 | - | TRBV11-2 | - | CASSLITGAAYEQYF | TGTGCCAGCAGCTTAATTACAGGCGCGGCCTACGAGCAGTACTTC
TRBJ1-1 | few | TRBV11-2 | - | CASSFWNTEAFF | TGTGCCAGCAGCTTTTGGAACACTGAAGCTTTCTTT
TRBJ2-7 | - | TRBV5-6 | - | CASSLVRGAKGEQYF | TGTGCCAGCAGCTTGGTTAGGGGGGCCAAAGGCGAGCAGTACTTC
TRBJ2-3 | few | TRBV5-1 | - | CASSLDRAGSADTQYF | TGCGCCAGCAGCTTGGATCGGGCGGGAAGTGCAGATACGCAGTATTTT
TRBJ2-7 | - | TRBV7-2 | - | CASSPKTGRHEQYF | TGTGCCAGCAGCCCCAAGACAGGTCGCCACGAGCAGTACTTC
TRBJ2-2 | - | TRBV30 | - | CATDNSKGPGELFF | TGTGCCACGGACAATTCTAAAGGACCCGGGGAGCTGTTTTTT
TRBJ2-5 | - | TRBV11-2 | TRBD1 | CASSLGGQGRRVETQYF | TGTGCCAGCAGCTTAGGGGGACAGGGAAGGAGGGTGGAGACCCAGTACTTC
TRBJ1-2 | once | TRBV18 | TRBD1 | CASSPKGGANYGYTF | TGTGCCAGCTCACCAAAAGGGGGCGCGAACTATGGCTACACCTTC
TRBJ2-7 | - | TRBV6-5 | - | CASSPLGGGIEQYF | TGTGCCAGCAGCCCACTTGGGGGAGGAATTGAGCAGTACTTC
TRBJ1-2 | - | TRBV28 | - | CASRHQGKGAYGYTF | TGTGCCAGCAGGCATCAGGGAAAAGGGGCCTATGGCTACACCTTC
TRBJ2-3 | few | TRBV19 | TRBD1 | CASRPGQGRADTQYF | TGTGCCAGTAGACCGGGACAGGGGAGGGCAGATACGCAGTATTTT
TRBJ2-7 | few | TRBV6-5 | - | CASSYSISPSYEQYF | TGTGCCAGCAGTTACTCGATCAGTCCCTCCTACGAGCAGTACTTC
TRBJ2-7 | - | TRBV7-2 | - | CASSLAVSYEQYF | TGTGCCAGCAGCTTAGCGGTGTCCTACGAGCAGTACTTC
TRBJ2-2 | - | TRBV29-1 | - | CSVEGRTNTGELFF | TGCAGCGTTGAAGGCAGGACAAACACCGGGGAGCTGTTTTTT
TRBJ1-2 | - | TRBV28 | - | CASSSSSYGYTF | TGTGCCAGCAGTTCCTCGAGCTATGGCTACACCTTC
TRBJ2-7 | - | TRBV5-1 | TRBD2 | CASSPSGSNEQYF | TGCGCCAGCAGCCCTAGCGGGAGCAACGAGCAGTACTTC
TRBJ2-7 | - | TRBV19 | - | CASSIGATSTHEQYF | TGTGCCAGTAGTATAGGAGCGACGTCTACCCACGAGCAGTACTTC
TRBJ1-1 | - | TRBV6-6 | - | CASSRVNTEAFF | TGTGCCAGCAGTAGGGTGAACACTGAAGCTTTCTTT
TRBJ2-2 | - | TRBV30 | - | CAWRGQGIGELFF | TGTGCCTGGCGGGGGCAGGGGATCGGGGAGCTGTTTTTT
TRBJ1-2 | - | TRBV7-9 | TRBD1 | CASSASTGGGYTF | TGTGCCAGCAGCGCGTCGACAGGGGGTGGCTACACCTTC
TRBJ2-3 | - | TRBV5-1 | - | CASSLRGVSTDTQYF | TGCGCCAGCAGCTTACGAGGGGTGTCGACAGATACGCAGTATTTT
TRBJ1-1 | - | TRBV6-1 | TRBD1 | CASSDGQGRFTEAFF | TGTGCCAGCAGTGACGGACAGGGGAGATTCACTGAAGCTTTCTTT
TRBJ2-7 | - | TRBV6-5 | - | CASKRTGIADEQYF | TGTGCCAGCAAGAGAACAGGGATCGCGGACGAGCAGTACTTC
TRBJ1-3 | - | TRBV5-6 | - | CASSLGPDTNPSGNTIYF | TGTGCCAGCAGCTTGGGCCCAGACACGAACCCGTCTGGAAACACCATATATTTT
TRBJ2-4 | - | TRBV7-8 | - | CASSLESGAKNIQYF | TGTGCCAGCAGCTTAGAGTCGGGTGCCAAAAACATTCAGTACTTC
TRBJ2-3 | - | TRBV27 | TRBD2 | CASSLSSSGGDTQYF | TGTGCCAGCAGTTTATCTTCTTCGGGGGGAGATACGCAGTATTTT
TRBJ2-1 | - | TRBV5-6 | - | CASASPNEQFF | TGTGCCAGCGCGAGCCCCAATGAGCAGTTCTTC
TRBJ2-1 | - | TRBV11-3 | - | CASSLGHNNEQFF | TGTGCCAGCAGCTTAGGACACAACAATGAGCAGTTCTTC
TRBJ2-1 | - | TRBV7-6 | - | CASSLAPNPNNEQFF | TGTGCCAGCAGCTTAGCACCAAACCCCAACAATGAGCAGTTCTTC
TRBJ1-3 | - | TRBV28 | - | CASSLIQGSTSGNTIYF | TGTGCCAGCAGTTTAATCCAGGGGTCCACCTCTGGAAACACCATATATTTT